The 16 T cell receptor beta chains below all came from one sample that was sequenced in a study of early T cells in non-severe SARS-CoV-2 infection. MiXCR, run by TCRdb on the 5' RACE reads, gives a single entry per CDR3 protein. The sample lists tens of thousands of distinct CDR3 sequences; 4.5% were seen once. Sample: whole blood. The source is an adult who was a healthcare worker with PCR-confirmed SARS-CoV-2 infection or an uninfected control (not recorded which).

The chain has TRBV12-3 or TRBV12-4 and TRBJ1-1, with D perhaps TRBD1 (6 bases). The CDR3 runs to 14 residues. V gave up 8 bases and J gave up 4 bases, with 17 bases separating them. As DNA, the CDR3 is TGTGCCAGCTCCCCAGGGGAGGTCAGCACTGAAGCTTTCTTT. It translates to CASSPGEVSTEAFF.

This clonotype was detected many times. The chain links TRBV24-1 to TRBJ2-3; D not resolved. Between the trimmed V and J ends, which lost 4 bases and 2 bases, there was a span of 3 bases. The germline CDR1 and CDR2 sequences are KGHDR and SFDVKD. This CDR3 contains 12 residues. The CDR3 here is CATSDFTDTQYF. CDR3 nucleotide sequence: TGTGCCACCAGTGACTTCACAGATACGCAGTATTTT.

The V and J genes are TRBV5-1 and TRBJ2-7; the match to TRBD2 covers 11 bases. Germline CDR1 reads SGHRS; CDR2 reads YFSETQ. Trimming cost V 6 bases and J 2 bases; bases outside gene matches: 10. The length of the CDR3 is 16 residues. For the CDR3, the DNA is TGCGCCAGCAACCCTCCGGGGACTAGCGGAGCCTACGAGCAGTACTTC. Its translation is CASNPPGTSGAYEQYF.

This clonotype was observed at least ten times. The chain has TRBV20-1 and TRBJ1-2; D remains unclear. The CDR3 extends over 12 amino acids. V shed 5 bases and J shed 7 bases, with 14 bases lying between them. CDR1 DFQATT and CDR2 SNEGSKA come from the germline V gene (reference sequence). CDR3 protein: CSAGAGMSGYTF. DNA of the CDR3: TGCAGTGCTGGAGCAGGAATGAGTGGCTACACCTTC.

This clonotype was recorded at least ten times. The V call is TRBV20-1, the J call TRBJ2-7; D uncertain. The CDR3 loop spans 12 amino acids. Germline CDR1 reads DFQATT; CDR2 reads SNEGSKA (reference sequence). V dropped 0 bases and J dropped 3 bases, with 6 bases sitting between them. DNA for the CDR3: TGCAGTGCTAGAGATCTTAGCTACGAGCAGTACTTC. It translates to CSARDLSYEQYF.

This clonotype was counted ten times or more. The rearrangement links TRBV5-5 to TRBJ2-2; D is perhaps TRBD1 or TRBD2 (5 bases each). Per the germline V gene, CDR1 is SGHKS and CDR2 is YYEKEE (reference sequence). The V gene lost 5 bases and the J gene lost 1 base, with 12 bases spanning the gap. The CDR3 has 15 residues. The CDR3 loop is CASSTGTQNTGELFF. The CDR3 DNA reads TGTGCCAGCAGTACCGGGACGCAGAACACCGGGGAGCTGTTTTTT.

A word on this clonotype: This is likely a read error, given that the CDR3 carries no conserved phenylalanine or tryptophan at its end. This sequence joins TRBV7-2 and TRBJ2-3; D is uncertain. CDR3 length: 13 residues. V was cut by 2 bases and J by 3 bases, with 6 bases left in between. Germline V gene sequence: CDR1 SGHTA, CDR2 FQGNSA. CDR3 nucleotide sequence: TGTGCCAGCAGCTTACTCGGGACAGATACGCAGTATTCT. Translation: CASSLLGTDTQYS.

This clonotype was found many times. The chain joins TRBV7-2 to TRBJ2-1, with 16 bases identical to TRBD2. V was clipped by 2 bases and J by 8 bases; unmatched bases: 3. There are 16 residues in the CDR3. Germline values: CDR1 SGHTA, CDR2 FQGNSA. CDR3 bases: TGTGCCAGCAGCTTACTGGGACTAGCGGGGGGGTATGAGCAGTTCTTC. Translated, it gives CASSLLGLAGGYEQFF.

This clonotype showed up many times. This rearrangement joins TRBV29-1 to TRBJ1-2; TRBD1 matches 7 bases. The CDR3 is 14 residues long. Trimming took 4 bases from V and 6 from J; bases not matched to a gene: 11. Germline CDR1 reads SQVTM; CDR2 reads ANQGSEA. The CDR3 sequence: CSVGSNRGLDGYTF. In nucleotides, the CDR3 is TGCAGCGTTGGTTCTAACAGGGGACTCGATGGCTACACCTTC.

The chain links TRBV4-1 to TRBJ2-7, with 9 bases aligning to TRBD1. The ends lost 0 bases at V and 6 bases at J; junction bases unmatched: 9. CDR1 is MGHRA, CDR2 YSYEKL, per germline. The CDR3 covers 16 residues. CDR3 protein: CASSQEGGTGRLEQYF. The DNA for the CDR3 is TGCGCCAGCAGCCAAGAAGGAGGGACAGGGCGGCTCGAGCAGTACTTC.

This clonotype was seen at least ten times. V usage is TRBV29-1 and J usage is TRBJ2-7, with D possibly TRBD1 on 5 matching bases. The germline V gene has CDR1 SQVTM and CDR2 ANQGSEA. V dropped 0 bases and J dropped 6 bases, with 12 bases sitting between them. The CDR3 sequence is 13 residues long. CDR3 coding DNA: TGCAGCGTTGAAGAGTTGCAGGGTGGCGAGCAGTACTTC. Translated: CSVEELQGGEQYF.

This clonotype was detected many times. The chain is built from TRBV11-1 and TRBJ1-5; D uncertain. The V and J ends lost 5 bases and 3 bases respectively, with 11 bases between them. The length of the CDR3 is 14 residues. Germline V gene sequence: CDR1 SGHAT, CDR2 FQDESV (reference sequence). The CDR3 reads CASSRAGINQPQHF. The CDR3 DNA reads TGTGCCAGCAGCCGGGCGGGGATCAATCAGCCCCAGCATTTT.

This clonotype was observed many times. This chain joins TRBV10-2 and TRBJ2-5; the D is unclear. CDR3 size: 12 residues. Germline V lookup: CDR1 WSHSY, CDR2 SAAADI. Trimming removed 3 bases from V and 2 bases from J, with 4 bases in between. The CDR3 DNA reads TGCGCCAGCAGTGAAGGGCAAGAGACCCAGTACTTC. Its translation is CASSEGQETQYF.

Ten or more counts support this clonotype. V and J are TRBV19 and TRBJ2-1, with 9 bases that match TRBD1. CDR1 and CDR2 (germline): LNHDA, SQIVND (reference sequence). The V segment lost 5 bases and the J segment 7 bases; nucleotides outside the gene matches: 6. The CDR3 is made up of 14 amino acids. CDR3 loop: CASSYLGQGNEQFF. In DNA, the CDR3 is TGTGCCAGTAGTTATCTTGGACAGGGGAATGAGCAGTTCTTC.

This clonotype was counted only a few times. The chain links TRBV6-1 to TRBJ1-5; no clear D. CDR3 length: 15 residues. V lost 4 bases, J lost 0 bases, and 10 bases lay in between. Germline CDR1 and CDR2: MNHNS and SASEGT. CDR3 sequence: CASSGPTFSNQPQHF. The CDR3 coding sequence is TGTGCCAGCAGTGGCCCGACATTTAGCAATCAGCCCCAGCATTTT.

The CDR3 sequence is CASSPSTSYEQYF. CDR3 coding DNA: TGTGCCAGCAGTCCGTCTACCTCCTACGAGCAGTACTTC. J is TRBJ2-7 and V is TRBV12-3 or TRBV12-4; D is uncertain. There are 13 residues in the CDR3. Deletions cut 5 bases from V and 0 bases from J, with 8 bases between.